This is a list of T cell receptor beta chains from one sample in a study of T cells in Graves' hyperthyroidism and ophthalmopathy. TCRdb called the multiplex PCR reads again in MiXCR, with one record for every CDR3 protein. This sample has roughly 500,000 distinct CDR3 sequences, with roughly 14% found just once. Sequencing was performed on blood. All receptors derive from a woman aged 25-40 years with Graves' hyperthyroidism that later progressed to Graves' ophthalmopathy. CDR3s include the opening cysteine and the closing phenylalanine or tryptophan. A D gene is named only where the DNA matches it firmly. Not all rows give a size; the values are once, few, many and, for expanded clones, a class.

TGTGCCAGCAGGTTCAGCAACTATGGCTACACCTTC,CASRFSNYGYTF,NA,TRBV6-1,NA,TRBJ1-2
TGTGCCAGCAGTTTCGGCGGGAGAGGGGAGACCCAGTACTTC,CASSFGGRGETQYF,many,TRBV28,TRBD2,TRBJ2-5
TGTGCCAGCAGTTTGTCGTTGGGGGCATCAGAGACCCAGTACTTC,CASSLSLGASETQYF,NA,TRBV27,NA,TRBJ2-5
TGCAGTGCTAGAGGGCAGGGAGGCAATCAGCCCCAGCATTTT,CSARGQGGNQPQHF,many,TRBV20-1,NA,TRBJ1-5
TGTGCCAGCATTCCTTTAGACAGGGATAGAGAAGCTTTCTTT,CASIPLDRDREAFF,many,TRBV12-3/TRBV12-4,TRBD1,TRBJ1-1
TGTGCCAGCAGCCAAGATCAGTCTCTCGAAAGCTCTGGAAACACCATATATTTT,CASSQDQSLESSGNTIYF,few,TRBV4-2,NA,TRBJ1-3
TGTGCCAGTAGTATTTCAGGGGGAAGGTCGGGGCAGTTCTTC,CASSISGGRSGQFF,NA,TRBV19,TRBD1,TRBJ2-1
TGTGCCTGGGGACTAGCGCGCACCGGGGAGCTGTTTTTT,CAWGLARTGELFF,many,TRBV30,TRBD2,TRBJ2-2
TGTGCCACCACACAGGGAGATGGGGCCAACGTCCTGACTTTC,CATTQGDGANVLTF,many,TRBV28,NA,TRBJ2-6
TGTGCCAGCAAACGGTCCGGGGGTTCGGAAGCTTTCTTT,CASKRSGGSEAFF,many,TRBV2,NA,TRBJ1-1
TGCAGTGCTAGACAGGGGACTAGCAATCAGCCCCAGCATTTT,CSARQGTSNQPQHF,many,TRBV20-1,NA,TRBJ1-5
TGTGCCAGCAGTTCCGACAGGGGCTTTCACTCTGGGGCCAACGTCCTGACTTTC,CASSSDRGFHSGANVLTF,many,TRBV28,TRBD1,TRBJ2-6
TGCAGTGCTAGACGTCCCGGGACTAGGATTAGCACAGATACGCAGTATTTT,CSARRPGTRISTDTQYF,many,TRBV20-1,TRBD2,TRBJ2-3
TGTGCCAGCAGTGAAGGCCAGGGGGCCGAAAAACTGTTTTTT,CASSEGQGAEKLFF,NA,TRBV6-1,TRBD1,TRBJ1-4
TGTGCCAGCAGTTTCTCCCGACAGGCCGCTCAAGAGACCCAGTACTTC,CASSFSRQAAQETQYF,many,TRBV27,NA,TRBJ2-5
TGTGCCAGCAGCTACAGACCCGGGGAGGGTGAAAAACTGTTTTTT,CASSYRPGEGEKLFF,NA,TRBV6-1,NA,TRBJ1-4
TGTGCCAGCAGCAAAAGGACAGGAACTACGAACACCGGGGAGCTGTTTTTT,CASSKRTGTTNTGELFF,few,TRBV7-6,TRBD1,TRBJ2-2
TGTGCCAGCAGTTACCGGTCGACAGTCCCCTACGAGCAGTACTTC,CASSYRSTVPYEQYF,many,TRBV6-2/TRBV6-3,NA,TRBJ2-7
TGTGCCAGCAGATATGACTGGGAGAACACTGAAGCTTTCTTT,CASRYDWENTEAFF,few,TRBV6-5,NA,TRBJ1-1
TGTGCCAGCAGCCAAGATCAGCTAGCGCCCTACAATGAGCAGTTCTTC,CASSQDQLAPYNEQFF,many,TRBV3-1,NA,TRBJ2-1
TGCGCCAGCAGCCAAGACGACAGTCATCCTCCCTCCTACGAGCAGTACTTC,CASSQDDSHPPSYEQYF,many,TRBV4-1,NA,TRBJ2-7
TGTGCCAGCTCACCTCCACGGGGCGGCCATGAGCAGTACTTC,CASSPPRGGHEQYF,many,TRBV18,NA,TRBJ2-7